This TCR beta chain derives from a study of blood T cells in healthy people across ages (dated by TCRdb to the mid-2010s). The study in broad terms: In model experiments, template switching captured roughly one uniquely barcoded TCR beta cDNA molecule for every two T cells. To track age-related changes in TCR beta repertoire diversity, the study relied on deep sequencing normalized with unique cDNA molecular identifiers. The donors were split into four age groups: young (average about 16 years), middle-aged (roughly 39), aged (over 55) and long-lived (under 85). To avoid experimental bias, donors of different ages were randomly spread across the sequencing lanes. For two donors (one aged 18 to 29 and one aged 80 or older), the study analyzed two additional independent replicas of 1 million unique cDNA reads from the same blood draw.

Overall results and qualifications from the work: Since profiling was done on bulk unsorted PBMCs, naive and antigen-experienced compartments could not be conclusively compared. Observed TCR beta diversity per million T cells fell roughly linearly with age, and a significant reduction was already apparent by age roughly 40. Estimates of total diversity based on one million sequenced T cells were considered lower bounds and underestimates. The percentage of naive T cells measured by flow cytometry correlated strongly with observed TCR beta diversity. Compared with the aged group, the long-lived group had more naive CD4+ T cells, fewer expanded clones and increased TCR diversity, a pattern suggesting age selection. Because donor CMV infection status was unknown, age-related changes in expanded clonotypes were potentially confounded.

Donors were 35 to 40 systemically healthy Caucasian individuals from Russia aged 6 to 90 years. Each donor gave roughly 11 milliliters of peripheral blood, drawn into EDTA-treated Vacutainer tubes. Ficoll-Paque density-gradient centrifugation was used to isolate PBMCs, with at least 7 million obtained per sample. Total RNA was extracted from PBMCs with Trizol reagent, with at least 5 micrograms obtained per sample. For every donor, flow cytometry on a PBMC aliquot measured the percentage of naive CD45RAhigh/CD27high T cells. Relative to germline, V is 7 bases shorter and J is 5 bases shorter, with 3 bases between their ends. CDR1 MDHEN and CDR2 SYDVKM were looked up in the germline V gene. From cysteine to phenylalanine, the CDR3 is 11 amino acids long. Just the 33-base CDR3 DNA is kept, in frame starting at base 1. Libraries were built with 5' RACE. Instrument used: Illumina HiSeq 2500. The second PCR ran for about 7 to 11 cycles and used a J-beta primer mix along with a sample-barcoded 5' primer. A template-switch 5' adaptor carrying 12 random nucleotides introduced a unique molecular identifier onto each TCR beta cDNA molecule. Each sample yielded at least 2.5 million CDR3-containing paired-end reads. First-strand cDNA was synthesized from all RNA with the Mint cDNA synthesis kit, primed by a TRBC-specific oligonucleotide. Following uracil-DNA glycosylase treatment, all cDNA underwent a first 18-cycle PCR with the universal primers M1SS and BC2_uni_R. The study's processing was this. For normalization, 1 million high-quality reads were randomly selected from each sample, with every read carrying a distinct molecular identifier. Instead of being binned into consensus sequences, reads with shared molecular identifiers were discarded. MiTCR, run with a Q25 quality threshold and the strictest error-elimination algorithm, handled CDR3 identification, clonotype clustering and error correction. Lower-bound total TCR beta diversity was estimated with a nonparametric unseen species model using Euler transformation. The public reads were reprocessed in TCRdb via fastp at Q25 and MiXCR, keeping in-frame beta chains. Each CDR3 protein appears once, grouped with its most common genes and DNA. The V and J calls and clone size are TCRdb's, not the authors'. The sample data list roughly 680,000 distinct CDR3 sequences, and about 52% of these were observed just once. Together, the top ten hold under 35% of the sample.

Comment on this clonotype: There is no known antigen for this receptor. The sample holds no much larger clone one base away, and base qualities are not on file.

The receptor comes from an older woman in good health. Sequencing used blood. The chain is made from TRBV28 and TRBJ2-6, with the D segment identity uncertain. CDR3 reads: CASNRANVLTF. The DNA sequence is TGTGCCAGCAACAGGGCCAACGTCCTGACTTTC.